The 29 T cell receptor beta chains given below trace back to one sample, sequenced in a study of shared clonotypes between healthy human individuals. Naive-designated CD8 cells lacked CD45RO, were positively enriched for CCR7, and omitted terminally differentiated effector memory CD45RA+ cells. Sequencing used immunoSEQ multiplex PCR; TCRdb keeps in-frame clones, though not all of them. The profile shows hundreds of thousands of clones, roughly 95% of them singletons. Sequenced material: naive CD8+ T cells sorted from blood. The source is a woman in her thirties in good health.

As regards this clone: This sample includes further DNA sequences coding for the same CDR3. This sequence joins TRBV6-1 and TRBJ1-5, with a possible D match to TRBD1 (5 bases). This CDR3 contains 15 residues. Germline assignment: CDR1 MNHNS and CDR2 SASEGT. Trimming cost V 1 base and J 3 bases, with 10 bases left between them. For the CDR3, the DNA is TGTGCCAGCAGTGAAGGACCAGGGTCCAATCAGCCCCAGCATTTT. This encodes CASSEGPGSNQPQHF.

The chain employs TRBV9 and TRBJ2-7; possibly TRBD1 or TRBD2 for D (5 bases each). The CDR3 is 14 residues long. Trimming pared 2 bases from V and 3 bases from J, leaving 12 bases between. CDR1 is SGDLS, CDR2 YYNGEE, per germline. This CDR3 is CASSVTGGDYEQYF. For the CDR3, the DNA is TGTGCCAGCAGCGTGACTGGGGGAGACTACGAGCAGTACTTC.

This clone was seen only once. V is TRBV19 and J is TRBJ2-1, with TRBD2 matching over 9 bases. J was trimmed by 7 bases and V by 1 base; bases with no gene match: 17. Germline assignment: CDR1 LNHDA and CDR2 SQIVND (reference sequence). The CDR3 has 19 amino acids. CDR3 in amino acids: CASSIVALGVAGAGNEQFF. The CDR3 region has the DNA TGTGCCAGTAGTATAGTGGCCCTCGGGGTAGCGGGAGCAGGGAATGAGCAGTTCTTC.

The chain combines TRBV4-1 with TRBJ2-1; 13 nucleotides line up with TRBD2. Trimming took 3 bases from V and 7 from J; bases not matched to a gene: 6. This CDR3 comprises 16 residues. Germline CDR1 is MGHRA and CDR2 is YSYEKL. The CDR3, as DNA: TGCGCCAGCAGCCAGAACTTGGGACTAGCGGGGAATGAGCAGTTCTTC. Its translation is CASSQNLGLAGNEQFF.

This clone was observed a few times. The rearrangement links TRBV7-8 to TRBJ2-2; TRBD2 agrees at 8 bases. CDR1 SGHVS and CDR2 FQNEAQ come from the germline V gene. The CDR3 spans 16 residues. V lost 2 bases and J lost 0; bases outside the gene matches: 2. The CDR3 bases are TGTGCCAGCAGCTTAATGGGACTAGCGAACACCGGGGAGCTGTTTTTT. Translated: CASSLMGLANTGELFF.

The chain carries TRBV19 and TRBJ2-7; perhaps D is TRBD1 or TRBD2 (5 bases each). Trimming stripped 4 bases from V and 3 bases from J, with 16 bases between. CDR3 size: 15 residues. Germline values: CDR1 LNHDA, CDR2 SQIVND (reference sequence). The CDR3 bases are TGTGCCAGTAGTACCGCCTCCGGGACCCACTACGAGCAGTACTTC. Its translation is CASSTASGTHYEQYF.

The rearrangement uses TRBV11-2 and TRBJ2-7; D ambiguous. V was cut by 1 base and J by 2 bases, with 12 bases left in between. This CDR3 contains 15 residues. Germline V gene lookup returns CDR1 SGHAT and CDR2 FQNNGV. Here the CDR3 reads CASSLVSYRPYEQYF. The CDR3 DNA sequence: TGTGCCAGCAGCTTAGTTAGTTATAGGCCCTACGAGCAGTACTTC.

This chain uses TRBV6-5 with TRBJ2-5, with a tentative D call TRBD2 (5 bases). Germline V gene lookup returns CDR1 MNHEY and CDR2 SVGAGI. The length of the CDR3 is 13 residues. V lost 4 bases and J lost 5, with 11 bases in between. The CDR3 sequence: CASSSYGDETQYF. Written as DNA, the CDR3 is TGTGCCAGCAGTTCATACGGGGATGAGACCCAGTACTTC.

CDR3 DNA sequence: TGCGCCAGCAGCTCCCGGGACAGGACCTACGAGCAGTACTTC. It is translated as CASSSRDRTYEQYF. The chain has TRBV4-1 and TRBJ2-7; TRBD1 matches 8 bases. After removal of 5 bases from V and 2 bases from J, the junction contained 5 bases not matched to a gene. Germline loops: CDR1 MGHRA, CDR2 YSYEKL. The CDR3 sequence is 14 residues long.

The sample holds one count of this clone. The rearrangement joins TRBV6-5 to TRBJ2-7; maybe TRBD2 (6 bases). Deletions cut 0 bases from V and 7 bases from J, with 10 bases between. Germline V lookup: CDR1 MNHEY, CDR2 SVGAGI. CDR3 length: 13 residues. This chain's CDR3 is CASSYSEGREQYF. CDR3 sequence (DNA): TGTGCCAGCAGTTACTCGGAGGGAAGGGAGCAGTACTTC.

The rearrangement links TRBV7-9 to TRBJ2-7; no reliable D call. This CDR3 region has 14 residues. V was shortened by 1 base and J by 0 bases, with 7 bases between the two germline ends. Germline values: CDR1 SEHNR, CDR2 FQNEAQ (reference sequence). The CDR3 nucleotides read TGTGCCAGCAGCTTAGTCGAGCGCTCCTACGAGCAGTACTTC. Its protein is CASSLVERSYEQYF.

Written as DNA, the CDR3 is TGTGCCAGCAGTTCCTCGATGATAGGCAACACTGAAGCTTTCTTT. Translating it yields CASSSSMIGNTEAFF. The chain is built from TRBV28 and TRBJ1-1; D gene uncertain. V was pared by 4 bases and J by 2 bases, with 14 bases between. This CDR3 comprises 15 residues. Germline V CDR1 and CDR2: MDHEN, SYDVKM.

This chain connects TRBV6-6 to TRBJ1-5, with a tentative D call TRBD1 (6 bases). CDR1 is MNHNY and CDR2 is SVGAGI in the germline V gene (reference sequence). V dropped 6 bases and J dropped 3 bases, with 9 bases sitting between them. The CDR3 length is 13 residues. CDR3 sequence: CASSDRYNQPQHF. The CDR3 region has the DNA TGTGCCAGCAGCGACAGGTACAATCAGCCCCAGCATTTT.

The rearrangement uses TRBV9 and TRBJ2-5, with a tentative D call TRBD2 (6 bases). Germline V CDR1 and CDR2: SGDLS, YYNGEE. The CDR3 spans 14 residues. Between the trimmed V and J ends, which lost 3 bases and 2 bases, there was a span of 11 bases. The CDR3 region has the DNA TGTGCCAGCAGCGGGGGGACTGATCAAGAGACCCAGTACTTC. Translated: CASSGGTDQETQYF.

The CDR3 nucleotides read TGCGCCAGCAGCTTGGGAGCGGGCAGGGGCCTCTACGAGCAGTACTTC. Amino acids: CASSLGAGRGLYEQYF. This chain uses TRBV5-1 with TRBJ2-7; D might be TRBD1 or TRBD2, each matching 6 bases. CDR3 length equals 16 residues. The V and J ends lost 0 bases and 3 bases respectively, with 16 bases between them. In germline, CDR1 is SGHRS, CDR2 YFSETQ.

Written as DNA, the CDR3 is TGTGCCAGCAGTTACTACGACAGTTACACCGGGGAGCTGTTTTTT. Amino acids: CASSYYDSYTGELFF. The chain combines TRBV5-4 with TRBJ2-2, with D possibly being TRBD1 (5 bases). V dropped 5 bases and J dropped 3 bases, with 14 bases sitting between them. There are 15 residues in the CDR3. In germline, CDR1 is SGHNT, CDR2 YYREEE (reference sequence).

The chain is built from TRBV28 and TRBJ2-1; TRBD2 matches 10 bases. Germline-derived CDR1 and CDR2 are MDHEN and SYDVKM. The V gene end was trimmed by 6 bases and the J gene end by 7 bases; junction bases not matched to a gene: 15. The CDR3 covers 17 residues. The CDR3 sequence is CASSSLEASGRWNEQFF. Written as DNA, the CDR3 is TGTGCCAGCAGCTCTTTGGAGGCTAGCGGGAGATGGAATGAGCAGTTCTTC.

The chain links TRBV6-1 to TRBJ1-1; no clear D. The V gene lost 1 base and the J gene lost 4 bases, with 13 bases spanning the gap. Germline V gives CDR1 MNHNS, CDR2 SASEGT. The CDR3 totals 15 residues. This CDR3 is CASSEVSVSATEAFF. Here the CDR3 DNA reads TGTGCCAGCAGTGAAGTGTCCGTCTCAGCCACTGAAGCTTTCTTT.

The V gene is TRBV7-3, the J gene TRBJ2-3; D possibly corresponds to TRBD1 (5 bases). The V end was cut by 1 base, the J end by 4 bases, with 6 bases between. The CDR3 spans 13 residues. Germline CDR1 is SGHTA and CDR2 is FQGTGA. The CDR3 sequence: CASSLIGADTQYF. The CDR3 nucleotides read TGTGCCAGCAGCTTAATAGGGGCAGATACGCAGTATTTT.

The chain combines TRBV27 with TRBJ1-4, with a possible D match to TRBD1 (6 bases). From germline, CDR1 is MNHEY and CDR2 SMNVEV (reference sequence). There are 16 residues in the CDR3. V dropped 5 bases and J dropped 6 bases, with 19 bases sitting between them. In DNA form, the CDR3 reads TGTGCCAGCAGTCCCTACCTCGTCAGGGGATATGAAAAACTGTTTTTT. Its translation: CASSPYLVRGYEKLFF.

V and J are TRBV4-1 and TRBJ2-2; D is uncertain. Germline V gene lookup returns CDR1 MGHRA and CDR2 YSYEKL. CDR3 length equals 13 residues. Trimming left V 8 bases short and J 4 bases short, with 11 bases between. The CDR3 loop reads CASLRPGTGELFF. The CDR3 DNA reads as TGCGCCAGCTTACGCCCCGGCACCGGGGAGCTGTTTTTT.

As concerns this clone: The sample contains more than one DNA sequence encoding this CDR3. This sequence joins TRBV9 and TRBJ2-7; no clear D gene. Germline assignment: CDR1 SGDLS and CDR2 YYNGEE. V was cut by 4 bases and J by 0 bases, with 8 bases left in between. The CDR3 consists of 13 residues. The CDR3 region is CASSPTTSYEQYF. The CDR3 DNA reads as TGTGCCAGCAGCCCGACCACCTCCTACGAGCAGTACTTC.

The V gene is TRBV27, the J gene TRBJ2-7, with D perhaps TRBD1 (6 bases). V was trimmed by 4 bases and J by 2 bases, leaving 12 bases between them. The CDR3 has 14 amino acids. The germline CDR1 and CDR2 sequences are MNHEY and SMNVEV (reference sequence). CDR3 in amino acids: CASSWGPTTYEQYF. The CDR3 coding sequence is TGTGCCAGCAGTTGGGGGCCGACAACCTACGAGCAGTACTTC.

The chain is built from TRBV7-9 and TRBJ2-5; 9 bases are a match to TRBD1. After removal of 1 base from V and 5 bases from J, the junction contained 5 bases not matched to a gene. The CDR3 has 15 amino acids. CDR1 and CDR2 from the germline V gene are SEHNR and FQNEAQ (reference sequence). CDR3 protein: CASSLGTGAGETQYF. CDR3 sequence (DNA): TGTGCCAGCAGCTTAGGGACAGGGGCGGGTGAGACCCAGTACTTC.

The rearrangement links TRBV19 to TRBJ2-7, with 10 bases matching TRBD2. The CDR3 contains 13 residues. Germline lookup yields CDR1 LNHDA and CDR2 SQIVND (reference sequence). V trimming: 2 bases; J trimming: 7 bases; junction bases outside the gene matches: 2. The CDR3 coding sequence is TGTGCCAGTAGTATACTAGCGGGAGAAGAGCAGTACTTC. Its translation: CASSILAGEEQYF.

The V gene is TRBV7-9, the J gene TRBJ2-1; 9 bases fit TRBD2. The CDR3 loop spans 15 amino acids. With V trimmed by 5 bases and J by 4 bases, 6 bases remained unmatched. Germline V gene sequence: CDR1 SEHNR, CDR2 FQNEAQ (reference sequence). The chain's CDR3 is CASSISGGRYNEQFF. CDR3 bases: TGTGCCAGCAGCATAAGCGGGGGGAGATACAATGAGCAGTTCTTC.

This chain links TRBV5-1 with TRBJ1-2; tentative D call: TRBD1 (6 bases). Germline V gene sequence: CDR1 SGHRS, CDR2 YFSETQ. This CDR3 spans 14 amino acids. Trimming took 1 base from V and 2 from J, leaving 9 bases between them. The CDR3 nucleotides read TGCGCCAGCAGCTTGACAGGGAGGAACTATGGCTACACCTTC. Its translation: CASSLTGRNYGYTF.

V and J are TRBV5-1 and TRBJ2-7; possibly TRBD1 for D (6 bases). The V and J ends lost 0 bases and 6 bases respectively, with 10 bases between them. The CDR3 contains 13 residues. Germline values: CDR1 SGHRS, CDR2 YFSETQ. The CDR3 spells CASSLDRVGEQYF. CDR3 in DNA: TGCGCCAGCAGCTTGGACAGGGTAGGCGAGCAGTACTTC.

J is TRBJ2-5 and V is TRBV29-1, with a weak D call TRBD1 (5 bases). Between the trimmed V and J ends, which lost 3 bases and 5 bases, there was a span of 16 bases. The CDR3 totals 14 residues. CDR1 is SQVTM, CDR2 ANQGSEA, per germline. Here the CDR3 DNA reads TGCAGCGTTGAGGATAAAAGGGGATGGGAGACCCAGTACTTC. Residues: CSVEDKRGWETQYF.